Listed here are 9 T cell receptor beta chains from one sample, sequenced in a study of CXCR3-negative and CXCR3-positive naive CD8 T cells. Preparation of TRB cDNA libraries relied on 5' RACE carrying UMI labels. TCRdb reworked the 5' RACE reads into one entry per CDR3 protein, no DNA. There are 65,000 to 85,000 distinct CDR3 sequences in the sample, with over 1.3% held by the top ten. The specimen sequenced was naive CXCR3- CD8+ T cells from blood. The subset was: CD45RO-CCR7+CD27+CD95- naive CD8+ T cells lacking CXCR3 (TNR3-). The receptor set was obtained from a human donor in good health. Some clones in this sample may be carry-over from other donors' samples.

The CDR3 loop reads CASSTGTGRNEQFF. This chain connects TRBV7-6 to TRBJ2-1; TCRdb designates TRBD1, a call that cannot be tested without DNA. Per the germline V gene, CDR1 is SGHVS and CDR2 is FNYEAQ. CDR3 length: 14 residues.

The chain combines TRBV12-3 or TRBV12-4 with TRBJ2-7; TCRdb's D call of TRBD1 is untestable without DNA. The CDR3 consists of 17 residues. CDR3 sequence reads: CASSLGGDREITYEQYF.

Here the CDR3 reads CSAVGLADHNEQFF. The V and J genes are TRBV29-1 and TRBJ2-1; TCRdb lists TRBD2, though no DNA is available to test this call. Looked up from germline, CDR1 is SQVTM and CDR2 is ANQGSEA. This CDR3 spans 14 amino acids.

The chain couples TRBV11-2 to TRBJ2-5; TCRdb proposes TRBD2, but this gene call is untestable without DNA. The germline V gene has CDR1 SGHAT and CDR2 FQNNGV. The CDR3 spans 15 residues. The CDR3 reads CASSEGRGAEETQYF.

The CDR3 loop is CASRGIGTANYEQYF. The chain recombines TRBV7-3 with TRBJ2-7; TCRdb calls TRBD1, which cannot be checked without DNA. The CDR3 sequence is 15 residues long. Germline lookup yields CDR1 SGHTA and CDR2 FQGTGA. The complete variable domain, with remaining parts taken from reference TRBV7-3 and TRBJ2-7, reads GAGVSQTPSNKVTEKGKYVELRCDPISGHTALYWYRQSLGQGPEFLIYFQGTGAADDSGLPNDRFFAVRPEGSVSTLKIQRTERGDSAVYLCASRGIGTANYEQYFGPGTRLTVT.

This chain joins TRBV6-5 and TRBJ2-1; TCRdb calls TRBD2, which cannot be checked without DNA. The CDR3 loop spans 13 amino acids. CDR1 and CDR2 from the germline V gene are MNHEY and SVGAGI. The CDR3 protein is CASSSGTYNEQFF.

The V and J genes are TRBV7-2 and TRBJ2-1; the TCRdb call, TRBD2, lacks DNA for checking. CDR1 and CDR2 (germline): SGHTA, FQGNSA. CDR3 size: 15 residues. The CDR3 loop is CASSSHGGPGNEQFF.

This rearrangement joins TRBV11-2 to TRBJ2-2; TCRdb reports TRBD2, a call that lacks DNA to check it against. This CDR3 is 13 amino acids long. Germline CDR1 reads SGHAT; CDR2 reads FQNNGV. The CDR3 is CASSFGAGGELFF. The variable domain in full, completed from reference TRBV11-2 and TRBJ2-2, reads EAGVAQSPRYKIIEKRQSVAFWCNPISGHATLYWYQQILGQGPKLLIQFQNNGVVDDSQLPKDRFSAERLKGVDSTLKIQPAKLEDSAVYLCASSFGAGGELFFGEGSRLTVL.

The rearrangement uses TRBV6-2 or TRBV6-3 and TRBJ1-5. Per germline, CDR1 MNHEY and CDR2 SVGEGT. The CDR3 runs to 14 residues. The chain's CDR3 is CATERDPENQPQHF.